The rows below give T cell receptor beta chains drawn from one sample of a study of shared clonotypes between healthy human individuals. The method was immunoSEQ multiplex PCR; TCRdb's version includes in-frame clones alone and lacks a portion of them. Of some 2 million clones in the sample, about 95% were seen once. Sequences were obtained from naive CD8+ T cells sorted from blood. The receptors shown here come from a man aged 18 to 35 in good health. The CDR3 runs from the conserved cysteine through the conserved F or W. A D gene is named only where the DNA matches it firmly. Size values are once, few and many counts, or a class for expanded clones, and some rows have none.

abundance: .; d_gene: .; j_gene: TRBJ2-7; v_gene: TRBV28; CDR3nt: TGTGCCAGCACGGGGGACAGTGAGTCCTACGAGCAGTACTTC; CDR3aa: CASTGDSESYEQYF
abundance: .; d_gene: TRBD2; j_gene: TRBJ2-3; v_gene: TRBV27; CDR3nt: TGTGCCAGCAGACCCTACCTAGCGGGGGGGCCGAGGGATACGCAGTATTTT; CDR3aa: CASRPYLAGGPRDTQYF
abundance: once; d_gene: TRBD2; j_gene: TRBJ2-7; v_gene: TRBV19; CDR3nt: TGTGCCAGTAGTACCCCCGGGGGGTACGAGCAGTACTTC; CDR3aa: CASSTPGGYEQYF
abundance: few; d_gene: .; j_gene: TRBJ2-3; v_gene: TRBV18; CDR3nt: TGTGCCAGCTCACCACCGAGCACAGATACGCAGTATTTT; CDR3aa: CASSPPSTDTQYF
abundance: once; d_gene: TRBD1; j_gene: TRBJ1-1; v_gene: TRBV27; CDR3nt: TGTGCCAGCAGTTTAACAGGGGGCCCTGAAGCTTTCTTT; CDR3aa: CASSLTGGPEAFF
abundance: .; d_gene: .; j_gene: TRBJ2-7; v_gene: TRBV7-2; CDR3nt: TGTGCCAGCAGCCCTTGGCCATCCTCCTACGAGCAGTACTTC; CDR3aa: CASSPWPSSYEQYF
abundance: once; d_gene: TRBD1; j_gene: TRBJ2-1; v_gene: TRBV5-1; CDR3nt: TGCGCCAGCAGAGGCGACAGGGGACCGGGGAATGAGCAGTTCTTC; CDR3aa: CASRGDRGPGNEQFF
abundance: .; d_gene: TRBD1; j_gene: TRBJ1-2; v_gene: TRBV19; CDR3nt: TGTGCCAGTAGTCCCCGGGGACAGGGGCACTATGGCTACACCTTC; CDR3aa: CASSPRGQGHYGYTF
abundance: .; d_gene: .; j_gene: TRBJ1-2; v_gene: TRBV6-6; CDR3nt: TGTGCCAGCAGTGACGTGACCGGATGTGGCTACACCTTC; CDR3aa: CASSDVTGCGYTF
abundance: .; d_gene: .; j_gene: TRBJ1-5; v_gene: TRBV4-2; CDR3nt: TGTGCCAGCAGCCCCGACGCCAATCAGCCCCAGCATTTT; CDR3aa: CASSPDANQPQHF
abundance: .; d_gene: .; j_gene: TRBJ1-2; v_gene: TRBV27; CDR3nt: TGTGCCAGCAGTTTGACGGTTAACTATGGCTACACCTTC; CDR3aa: CASSLTVNYGYTF
abundance: few; d_gene: .; j_gene: TRBJ1-2; v_gene: TRBV27; CDR3nt: TGTGCCAGCAGTTATGGAGGGAACTATGGCTACACCTTC; CDR3aa: CASSYGGNYGYTF
abundance: .; d_gene: .; j_gene: TRBJ1-6; v_gene: TRBV19; CDR3nt: TGTGCCAGTACCCAGGGATCCTCACCCCTCCACTTT; CDR3aa: CASTQGSSPLHF
abundance: .; d_gene: TRBD1; j_gene: TRBJ1-4; v_gene: TRBV6-5; CDR3nt: TGTGCCAGCAGTCAATTCGACAGGGCCGAAAAACTGTTTTTT; CDR3aa: CASSQFDRAEKLFF
abundance: .; d_gene: .; j_gene: TRBJ2-7; v_gene: TRBV5-6; CDR3nt: TGTGCCAGCAGCTTCCCCGGGATCTACGAGCAGTACTTC; CDR3aa: CASSFPGIYEQYF
abundance: .; d_gene: .; j_gene: TRBJ1-6; v_gene: TRBV6-5; CDR3nt: TGTGCCAGCAGTTACTCGACCTCAGCCTTTTCACCCCTCCACTTT; CDR3aa: CASSYSTSAFSPLHF
abundance: .; d_gene: TRBD1; j_gene: TRBJ2-7; v_gene: TRBV11-2; CDR3nt: TGTGCCAGCAGAATCGGGACAGGGGTCTACGAGCAGTACTTC; CDR3aa: CASRIGTGVYEQYF
abundance: .; d_gene: .; j_gene: TRBJ2-7; v_gene: TRBV4-1; CDR3nt: TGCGCCAGCAGCCTAAGTGATAAGGCCCCTTCCTACGAGCAGTACTTC; CDR3aa: CASSLSDKAPSYEQYF
abundance: once; d_gene: .; j_gene: TRBJ2-5; v_gene: TRBV11-2; CDR3nt: TGTGCCAGCAGCTTAGGTTATGGCGTCCAAGAGACCCAGTACTTC; CDR3aa: CASSLGYGVQETQYF
abundance: .; d_gene: TRBD1; j_gene: TRBJ1-5; v_gene: TRBV6-1; CDR3nt: TGTGCCAGCAGTGGCTGGACAGGCCTTACTTATAGCAATCAGCCCCAGCATTTT; CDR3aa: CASSGWTGLTYSNQPQHF
abundance: once; d_gene: .; j_gene: TRBJ2-6; v_gene: TRBV27; CDR3nt: TGTGCCAGCAGTTCCTCAGGAGCGGCCAACGTCCTGACTTTC; CDR3aa: CASSSSGAANVLTF
abundance: .; d_gene: .; j_gene: TRBJ1-2; v_gene: TRBV2; CDR3nt: TGTGCCAGCAGTGAAGGGGGGCGGAACTATGGCTACACCTTC; CDR3aa: CASSEGGRNYGYTF
abundance: .; d_gene: TRBD2; j_gene: TRBJ2-5; v_gene: TRBV5-1; CDR3nt: TGCGCCAGCAGCTGGGGACTAGCTAGGCAAGAGACCCAGTACTTC; CDR3aa: CASSWGLARQETQYF
abundance: .; d_gene: .; j_gene: TRBJ1-2; v_gene: TRBV10-2; CDR3nt: TGCGCCAGCAGTGTCGGTGCTTACTATGGCTACACCTTC; CDR3aa: CASSVGAYYGYTF
abundance: .; d_gene: .; j_gene: TRBJ1-1; v_gene: TRBV13; CDR3nt: TGTGCCAGCACCGGGCCTTCGAACACTGAAGCTTTCTTT; CDR3aa: CASTGPSNTEAFF
abundance: .; d_gene: .; j_gene: TRBJ2-1; v_gene: TRBV4-3; CDR3nt: TGCGCCAGCAGCCAAGTTTTTCTACAGGGCGGATCCTACAATGAGCAGTTCTTC; CDR3aa: CASSQVFLQGGSYNEQFF
abundance: .; d_gene: .; j_gene: TRBJ2-1; v_gene: TRBV6-5; CDR3nt: TGTGCCAGCACTCGGGACCCAGTCAGCCACAATGAGCAGTTCTTC; CDR3aa: CASTRDPVSHNEQFF
abundance: .; d_gene: .; j_gene: TRBJ2-3; v_gene: TRBV6-6; CDR3nt: TGTGCCAGCGCTCAATGGGGCGGGCGGGGAGATACGCAGTATTTT; CDR3aa: CASAQWGGRGDTQYF
abundance: .; d_gene: .; j_gene: TRBJ1-1; v_gene: TRBV4-1; CDR3nt: TGCGCCAGCTCAAACACGAGGAACACTGAAGCTTTCTTT; CDR3aa: CASSNTRNTEAFF
abundance: .; d_gene: TRBD2; j_gene: TRBJ2-3; v_gene: TRBV5-1; CDR3nt: TGCGCCAGCAGCCCGGGACTAGCGGGGCTTAGCACAGATACGCAGTATTTT; CDR3aa: CASSPGLAGLSTDTQYF
abundance: .; d_gene: TRBD2; j_gene: TRBJ2-6; v_gene: TRBV5-1; CDR3nt: TGCGCCAGCAGCTTGAGGGGTAGCGGGGCCTCCTCTGGGGCCAACGTCCTGACTTTC; CDR3aa: CASSLRGSGASSGANVLTF
abundance: .; d_gene: .; j_gene: TRBJ2-5; v_gene: TRBV2; CDR3nt: TGTGCCAGCAGTGACCCCGGACTCCAAGAGACCCAGTACTTC; CDR3aa: CASSDPGLQETQYF
abundance: .; d_gene: TRBD2; j_gene: TRBJ2-7; v_gene: TRBV6-5; CDR3nt: TGTGCCAGCACCCGACTAGCGGGAGCAGGCGAGCAGTACTTC; CDR3aa: CASTRLAGAGEQYF